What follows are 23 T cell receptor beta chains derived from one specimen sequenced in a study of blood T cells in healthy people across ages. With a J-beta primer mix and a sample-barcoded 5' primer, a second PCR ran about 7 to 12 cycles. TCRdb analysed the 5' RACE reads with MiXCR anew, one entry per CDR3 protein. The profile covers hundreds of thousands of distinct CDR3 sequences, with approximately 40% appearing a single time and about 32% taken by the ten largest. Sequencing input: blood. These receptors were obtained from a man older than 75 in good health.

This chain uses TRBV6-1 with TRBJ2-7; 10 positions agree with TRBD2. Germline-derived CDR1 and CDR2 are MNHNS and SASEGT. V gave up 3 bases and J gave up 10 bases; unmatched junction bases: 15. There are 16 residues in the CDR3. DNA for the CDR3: TGTGCCAGCAGTGAGACGGCCGGGACTAGCGCCGGTCGTCAGTACTTC. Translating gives CASSETAGTSAGRQYF.

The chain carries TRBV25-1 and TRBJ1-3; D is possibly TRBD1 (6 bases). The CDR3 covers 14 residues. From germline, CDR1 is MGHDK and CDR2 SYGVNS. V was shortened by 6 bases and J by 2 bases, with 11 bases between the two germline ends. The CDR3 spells CASREGGAGNTIYF. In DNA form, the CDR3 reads TGTGCCAGCAGGGAAGGGGGAGCTGGAAACACCATATATTTT.

CDR3 nucleotide sequence: TGCAGTGCGTCGGTCACTGGGGATGAAGAGCAGTACTTC. It specifies CSASVTGDEEQYF. The J gene is TRBJ2-7, the V gene TRBV20-1; D is undetermined. Deletions cut 6 bases from V and 7 bases from J, with 19 bases between. The CDR3 consists of 13 residues. Germline values: CDR1 DFQATT, CDR2 SNEGSKA (reference sequence).

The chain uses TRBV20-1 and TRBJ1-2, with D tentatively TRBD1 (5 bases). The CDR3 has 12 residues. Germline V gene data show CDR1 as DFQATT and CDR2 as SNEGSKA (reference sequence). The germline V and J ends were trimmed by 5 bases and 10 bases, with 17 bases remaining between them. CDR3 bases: TGCAGTGCTCCCACCGTGGGGGGACCCTACACCTTC. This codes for CSAPTVGGPYTF.

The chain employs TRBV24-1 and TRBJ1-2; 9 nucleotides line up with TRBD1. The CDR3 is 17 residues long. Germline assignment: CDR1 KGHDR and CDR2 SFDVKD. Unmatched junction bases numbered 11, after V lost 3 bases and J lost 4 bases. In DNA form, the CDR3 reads TGTGCCACCAGTGATCCGACGTCCGGGACAGGGACCTATGGCTACACCTTC. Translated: CATSDPTSGTGTYGYTF.

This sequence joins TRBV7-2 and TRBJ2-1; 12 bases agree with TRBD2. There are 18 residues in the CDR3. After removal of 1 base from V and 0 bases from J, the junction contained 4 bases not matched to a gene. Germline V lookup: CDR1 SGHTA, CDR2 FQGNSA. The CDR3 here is CASSLGLAGAGSYNEQFF. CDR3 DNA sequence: TGTGCCAGCAGCTTAGGACTAGCGGGGGCCGGCTCCTACAATGAGCAGTTCTTC.

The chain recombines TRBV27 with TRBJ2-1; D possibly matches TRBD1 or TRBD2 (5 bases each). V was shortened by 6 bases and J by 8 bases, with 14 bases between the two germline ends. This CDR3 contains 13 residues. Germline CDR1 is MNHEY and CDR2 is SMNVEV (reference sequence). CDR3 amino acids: CASRTWDGYEQFF. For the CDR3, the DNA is TGTGCCAGCAGAACGTGGGACGGTTATGAGCAGTTCTTC.

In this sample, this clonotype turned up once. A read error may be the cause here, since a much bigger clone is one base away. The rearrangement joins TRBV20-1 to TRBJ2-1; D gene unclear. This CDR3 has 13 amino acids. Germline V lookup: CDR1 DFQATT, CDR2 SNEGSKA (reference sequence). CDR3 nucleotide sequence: TGCTGTGCCCGTAGACTTGGGTACAATGAGCAGTTCTTC. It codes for CCARRLGYNEQFF.

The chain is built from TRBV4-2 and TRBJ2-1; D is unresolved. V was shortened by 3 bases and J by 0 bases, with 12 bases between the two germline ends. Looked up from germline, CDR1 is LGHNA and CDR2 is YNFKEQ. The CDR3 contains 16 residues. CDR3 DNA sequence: TGTGCCAGCAGCCACCCCCTCCAAAGCTCCTACAATGAGCAGTTCTTC. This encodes CASSHPLQSSYNEQFF.

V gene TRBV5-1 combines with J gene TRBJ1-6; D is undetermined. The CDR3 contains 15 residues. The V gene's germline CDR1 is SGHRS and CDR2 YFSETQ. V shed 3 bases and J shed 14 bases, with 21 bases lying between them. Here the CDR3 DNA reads TGCGCCAGCAGCTACCGAGGTGGGAATGCAAGGGCCCTCCACTTT. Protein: CASSYRGGNARALHF.

The DNA for the CDR3 is TGTGCCAGCAGCCGAGTAGACAGGATCCAAGAGACCCAGTTCTTC. As protein: CASSRVDRIQETQFF. V and J are TRBV4-2 and TRBJ2-1; D possibly corresponds to TRBD1 (6 bases). V was trimmed by 4 bases and J by 13 bases, leaving 23 bases between them. CDR1 is LGHNA and CDR2 is YNFKEQ in the germline V gene. This CDR3 has 15 residues.

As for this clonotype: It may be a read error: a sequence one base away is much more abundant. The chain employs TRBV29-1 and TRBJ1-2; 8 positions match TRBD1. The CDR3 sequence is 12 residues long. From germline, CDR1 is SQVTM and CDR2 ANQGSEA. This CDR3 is CGVDRGGGGYTF. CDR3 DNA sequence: TGCGGCGTCGACAGGGGTGGTGGTGGCTACACCTTC.

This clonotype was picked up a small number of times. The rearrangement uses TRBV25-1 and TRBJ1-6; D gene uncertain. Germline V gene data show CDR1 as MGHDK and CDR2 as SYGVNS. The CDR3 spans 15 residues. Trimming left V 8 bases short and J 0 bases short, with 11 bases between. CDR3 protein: CASGSMSSYNSPLHF. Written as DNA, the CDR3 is TGTGCCAGCGGATCTATGAGCTCCTATAATTCACCCCTCCACTTT.

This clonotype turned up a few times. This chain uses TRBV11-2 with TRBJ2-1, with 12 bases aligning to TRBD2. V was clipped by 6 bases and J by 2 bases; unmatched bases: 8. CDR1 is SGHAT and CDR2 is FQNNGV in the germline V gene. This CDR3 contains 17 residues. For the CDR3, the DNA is TGTGCCAGCAGACCCCGACTAGCGGGAGTAACCTACAATGAGCAGTTCTTC. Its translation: CASRPRLAGVTYNEQFF.

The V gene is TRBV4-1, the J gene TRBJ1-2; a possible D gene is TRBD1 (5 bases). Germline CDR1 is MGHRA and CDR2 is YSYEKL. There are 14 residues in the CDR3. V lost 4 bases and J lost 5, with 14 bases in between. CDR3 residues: CASSPSSGRYGYTF. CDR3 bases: TGCGCCAGCAGCCCCAGTTCGGGGCGATATGGCTACACCTTC.

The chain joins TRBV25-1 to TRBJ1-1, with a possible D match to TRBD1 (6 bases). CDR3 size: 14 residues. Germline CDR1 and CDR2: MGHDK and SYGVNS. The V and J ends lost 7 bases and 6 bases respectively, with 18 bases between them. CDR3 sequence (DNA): TGTGCCAGCACCAGAGGGGGGGGAAGGGCTGAAGCTTTCTTT. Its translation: CASTRGGGRAEAFF.

The CDR3: CASSLDLAGANVLTF. CDR3 coding DNA: TGTGCCAGCAGCTTAGATCTAGCTGGGGCCAACGTCCTGACTTTC. This chain links TRBV11-2 with TRBJ2-6, with no clear D. The CDR3 length is 15 residues. The V end was cut by 0 bases, the J end by 2 bases, with 5 bases between. Germline V lookup: CDR1 SGHAT, CDR2 FQNNGV.

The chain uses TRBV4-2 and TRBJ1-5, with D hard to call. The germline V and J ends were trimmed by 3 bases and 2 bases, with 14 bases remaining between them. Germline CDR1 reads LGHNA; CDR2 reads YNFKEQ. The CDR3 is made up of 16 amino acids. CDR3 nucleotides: TGTGCCAGCAGCCAGGGTGGGGAGGGTCGCAATCAGCCCCAGCATTTT. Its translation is CASSQGGEGRNQPQHF.

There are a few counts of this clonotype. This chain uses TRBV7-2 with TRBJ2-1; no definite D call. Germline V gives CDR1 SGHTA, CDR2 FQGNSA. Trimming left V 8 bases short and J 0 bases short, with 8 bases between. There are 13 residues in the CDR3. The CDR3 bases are TGTGCCAGCGGACCCAGCTCCTACAATGAGCAGTTCTTC. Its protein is CASGPSSYNEQFF.

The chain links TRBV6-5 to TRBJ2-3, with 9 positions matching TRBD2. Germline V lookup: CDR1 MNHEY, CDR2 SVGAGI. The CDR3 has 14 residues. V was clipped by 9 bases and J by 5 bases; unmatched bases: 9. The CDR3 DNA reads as TGTGCCAGTTATGCGGGGGGGCAGCAAGATACGCAGTATTTT. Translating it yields CASYAGGQQDTQYF.

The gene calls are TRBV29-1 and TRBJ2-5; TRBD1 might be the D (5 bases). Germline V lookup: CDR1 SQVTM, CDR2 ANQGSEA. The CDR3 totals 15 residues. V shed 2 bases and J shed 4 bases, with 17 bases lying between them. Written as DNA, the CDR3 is TGCAGCGTTGAAACCCCAAAGGGGCTCGGAGAGACCCAGTACTTC. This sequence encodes CSVETPKGLGETQYF.

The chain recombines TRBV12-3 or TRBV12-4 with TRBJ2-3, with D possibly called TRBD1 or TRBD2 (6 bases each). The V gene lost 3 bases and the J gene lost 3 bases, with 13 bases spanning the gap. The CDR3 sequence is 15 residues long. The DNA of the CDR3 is TGTGCCAGCAGTTTGGGGGGCGGTTTAACAGATACGCAGTATTTT. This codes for CASSLGGGLTDTQYF.

This CDR3 is CASTPGPTQETQYF. The CDR3 DNA sequence: TGTGCCAGCACCCCGGGACCCACCCAAGAGACCCAGTACTTC. This chain links TRBV6-1 with TRBJ2-5; D may be TRBD1 or TRBD2 (5 bases each). The germline gives CDR1 MNHNS, CDR2 SASEGT. CDR3 length equals 14 residues. The V and J ends lost 7 bases and 1 base respectively, with 13 bases between them.